Below, 15 T cell receptor beta chains from the same sample are listed, as sequenced in a study of Graves' ophthalmopathy and Graves' hyperthyroidism. Investigators amplified TCR beta CDR3 regions from RNA transcripts. HTBI primers were used in a first-round RT-PCR, which preceded a second-round multiplex PCR. TCRdb re-called the multiplex PCR reads with MiXCR, one entry per CDR3 protein. The repertoire holds 200,000 to 250,000 distinct CDR3 sequences, around 42% seen once, with around 43% in the top ten. Specimen: peripheral blood. These receptors originate from an adult man with Graves' ophthalmopathy.

The count of this clonotype is one. The genes are TRBV10-1 and TRBJ2-7, with no clear D. The V gene's germline CDR1 is WNHNN and CDR2 SYGVQD (reference sequence). Deletions cut 7 bases from V and 0 bases from J, with 19 bases between. The CDR3 runs to 16 residues. The CDR3 here is CASIAGASLGSYEQYF. As DNA, the CDR3 is TGCGCCAGCATAGCCGGTGCTAGTCTGGGCTCCTACGAGCAGTACTTC.

This chain joins TRBV28 and TRBJ2-2, with D possibly matching TRBD1 (6 bases). CDR1 and CDR2 from the germline V gene are MDHEN and SYDVKM. This CDR3 has 14 residues. V was pared by 6 bases and J by 6 bases, with 14 bases between. CDR3 coding DNA: TGTGCCAGCAGACTGGGGGCTGGGGCCGGGGAGCTGTTTTTT. This sequence encodes CASRLGAGAGELFF.

There are many counts of this clonotype. The V and J genes are TRBV5-1 and TRBJ1-2; maybe TRBD1 (5 bases). The CDR3 has 15 residues. In germline, CDR1 is SGHRS, CDR2 YFSETQ. V lost 2 bases to trimming and J lost 2 bases, with 13 bases between them. The CDR3 region has the DNA TGCGCCAGCAGCTTACAGGTCCGGAAGAACTATGGCTACACCTTC. This gives the protein CASSLQVRKNYGYTF.

The V gene is TRBV2, the J gene TRBJ1-4; tentative D call: TRBD1 (5 bases). The CDR3 runs to 17 residues. Germline V gene data show CDR1 as SNHLY and CDR2 as FYNNEI. Trimming took off 5 bases at V and 8 bases at J, with 24 bases between the two ends. CDR3 nucleotide sequence: TGTGCCAGCAGTTCTTTATCGGGCGACAGCCTGGGCGAAAAACTGTTTTTT. Its protein product is CASSSLSGDSLGEKLFF.

V usage is TRBV9 and J usage is TRBJ1-5; possibly TRBD1 for D (6 bases). V lost 6 bases to trimming and J lost 4 bases, with 17 bases between them. CDR3 length: 15 amino acids. Per the germline V gene, CDR1 is SGDLS and CDR2 is YYNGEE. This chain's CDR3 is CASNPRQVLNQPQHF. The CDR3 DNA reads TGTGCCAGCAACCCCAGACAGGTCTTAAATCAGCCCCAGCATTTT.

This clonotype has just a few counts. The rearrangement uses TRBV7-2 and TRBJ2-5, with D uncertain. In germline, CDR1 is SGHTA, CDR2 FQGNSA. Deletions cut 7 bases from V and 5 bases from J, with 14 bases between. This CDR3 comprises 13 residues. The CDR3 DNA reads as TGTGCCAGCAACACCCTCTACGGGGAGACCCAGTACTTC. Translating gives CASNTLYGETQYF. Based on the CDR3 plus reference TRBV7-2 and TRBJ2-5, the full variable domain is GAGVSQSPSNKVTEKGKDVELRCDPISGHTALYWYRQSLGQGLEFLIYFQGNSAPDKSGLPSDRFSAERTGGSVSTLTIQRTQQEDSAVYLCASNTLYGETQYFGPGTRLLVL.

The V and J genes are TRBV9 and TRBJ2-5; the D gene is possibly TRBD2 (6 bases). Per the germline V gene, CDR1 is SGDLS and CDR2 is YYNGEE. Between the trimmed V and J ends, which lost 3 bases and 4 bases, there was a span of 10 bases. CDR3 length: 13 residues. DNA for the CDR3: TGTGCCAGCAGCGCCGGGAGTTCAGAGACCCAGTACTTC. Its protein is CASSAGSSETQYF.

With respect to this clonotype: A much larger clone is a single base away; this may be a read error. This chain links TRBV7-2 with TRBJ2-5, with a weak D call TRBD1 (8 bases). V was shortened by 3 bases and J by 13 bases, with 18 bases between the two germline ends. In germline, CDR1 is SGHTA, CDR2 FQGNSA. CDR3 size: 13 residues. The CDR3 here is CASSLDREGNRYF. The CDR3 nucleotides read TGTGCCAGCAGCTTGGACAGGGAGGGTAACCGGTACTTC.

This clonotype has a count of ten or more. The J gene is TRBJ1-2, the V gene TRBV7-9; unclear D gene. The CDR3 is made up of 15 amino acids. Germline-derived CDR1 and CDR2 are SEHNR and FQNEAQ (reference sequence). V dropped 0 bases and J dropped 0 bases, with 8 bases sitting between them. The CDR3, as DNA: TGTGCCAGCAGCTTAGCTGGAACACCTAACTATGGCTACACCTTC. This encodes CASSLAGTPNYGYTF.

The genes are TRBV7-2 and TRBJ2-5, with D perhaps being TRBD1 or TRBD2 (6 bases each). V was clipped by 4 bases and J by 1 base, with 7 bases between them. The CDR3 runs to 13 residues. Germline loops: CDR1 SGHTA, CDR2 FQGNSA. The CDR3 region is CASSWGAQETQYF. The CDR3 DNA sequence: TGTGCCAGCAGCTGGGGGGCCCAAGAGACCCAGTACTTC.

V is TRBV7-9 and J is TRBJ2-2; 14 positions match TRBD2. CDR1 is SEHNR, CDR2 FQNEAQ, per germline (reference sequence). The CDR3 runs 18 residues. Trimming removed 5 bases from V and 5 bases from J; junction bases left unmatched: 10. CDR3 sequence: CASSRSGTSGGITGELFF. The CDR3 nucleotides are TGTGCCAGCAGCAGATCCGGGACTAGCGGGGGAATAACCGGGGAGCTGTTTTTT.

About this clonotype itself: Since the CDR3 does not end with the conserved phenylalanine or tryptophan, this likely comes from a read error. V is TRBV7-2 and J is TRBJ1-1; TRBD1 agrees at 7 bases. Trimming removed 5 bases from V and 5 bases from J; junction bases left unmatched: 11. Germline-derived CDR1 and CDR2 are SGHTA and FQGNSA. The CDR3 has 15 residues. The CDR3 DNA reads TGTGCCAGCAGCCGGAGACAGGGAAGGGGGACTGAAGCTTTCCTT. Translated: CASSRRQGRGTEAFL.

Regarding this clonotype: Here the CDR3 omits its conserved ending phenylalanine or tryptophan, so a read error is the likely source. Because the CDR3's place on the DNA is in doubt, the DNA is left out and the CDR3 is given as listed by TCRdb. The chain carries TRBV10-3 and TRBJ2-7; TRBD1 is the table's D call and was not checked against the DNA. Germline-derived CDR1 and CDR2 are ENHRY and SYGVKD. The CDR3 comprises 13 residues, both ends counted. The chain's CDR3 is CAISEGTSGHQGI.

The chain is built from TRBV27 and TRBJ2-7; D call uncertain. This CDR3 contains 13 residues. The V and J ends lost 4 bases and 3 bases respectively, with 10 bases between them. Germline assignment: CDR1 MNHEY and CDR2 SMNVEV (reference sequence). CDR3 in DNA: TGTGCCAGCAGTTCTCAGATCTACTACGAGCAGTACTTC. It codes for CASSSQIYYEQYF.

The rearrangement joins TRBV29-1 to TRBJ2-5, with D unclear. The CDR3 is 13 residues long. Trimming removed 6 bases from V and 5 bases from J, with 16 bases in between. Per germline, CDR1 SQVTM and CDR2 ANQGSEA. The CDR3 spells CSVQPDNGETQYF. For the CDR3, the DNA is TGCAGCGTCCAACCCGACAACGGGGAGACCCAGTACTTC.